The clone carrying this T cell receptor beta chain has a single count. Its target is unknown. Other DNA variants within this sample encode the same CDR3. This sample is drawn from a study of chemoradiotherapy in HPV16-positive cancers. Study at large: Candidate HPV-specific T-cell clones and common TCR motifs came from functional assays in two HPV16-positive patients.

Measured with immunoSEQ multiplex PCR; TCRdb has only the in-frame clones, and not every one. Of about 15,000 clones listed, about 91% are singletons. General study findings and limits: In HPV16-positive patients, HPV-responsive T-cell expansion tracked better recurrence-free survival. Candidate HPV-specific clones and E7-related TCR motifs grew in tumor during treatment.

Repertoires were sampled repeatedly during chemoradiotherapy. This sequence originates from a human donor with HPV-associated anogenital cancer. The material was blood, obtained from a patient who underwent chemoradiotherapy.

The CDR3 bases are TGCGCCAGCAGCTCCAGGACAGGACTAGACACTGAAGCTTTCTTT. Protein sequence: CASSSRTGLDTEAFF. The rearrangement joins TRBV5-1 to TRBJ1-1; 7 bases line up with TRBD1. The trim removed 3 bases at V and 3 bases at J, leaving 8 bases unmatched. The CDR3 is 15 residues long. The germline CDR1 and CDR2 sequences are SGHRS and YFSETQ.